This T cell receptor beta chain was obtained from a study of cytomegalovirus exposure and HLA in healthy donors. V lost 5 bases and J 1 base, leaving 9 bases between the germline ends. The CDR3 has 13 residues. Germline V CDR1 and CDR2: SGHAT, FQNNGV. Primers for the PCR totalled 60 Vbeta and 13 Jbeta. Here immunoSEQ multiplex PCR was the method, and the copy in TCRdb shows in-frame clones only, minus some. Among tens of thousands of clones, roughly 80% were seen once, and the ten largest hold 1.1% to 1.5%. The chain links TRBV11-2 to TRBJ2-7; perhaps TRBD1 as D (5 bases). The sample consisted of PBMCs. The sequence derives from a male donor in good health and CMV-seronegative. In DNA form, the CDR3 reads TGTGCCAGCAGCCAGGACATATCCTACGAGCAGTACTTC. Its translation: CASSQDISYEQYF.